Each of the 4 T cell receptor beta chains below was sequenced from the same sample in a study of blood T cell repertoires in COVID-19. Clones were read by immunoSEQ multiplex PCR, and TCRdb kept only the in-frame ones, dropping some. The top ten clones hold less than 7.5% of a sample with 95,000 to 100,000 clones, around 92% of them seen once. The sequencing sample was made of peripheral blood. Every receptor here comes from a man aged 50-60 years with active COVID-19.

The chain uses TRBV7-8 and TRBJ2-1; 8 nucleotides line up with TRBD2. The germline CDR1 and CDR2 sequences are SGHVS and FQNEAQ. Trimming at V came to 5 bases and at J to 4 bases, leaving 10 bases not matched to a gene. This CDR3 comprises 16 residues. This CDR3 is CASSPSREVVYNEQFF. DNA of the CDR3: TGTGCCAGCAGCCCTTCGCGGGAGGTCGTTTACAATGAGCAGTTCTTC.

The chain has TRBV18 and TRBJ2-1, with 10 bases identical to TRBD1. This CDR3 is 15 amino acids long. V was pared by 6 bases and J by 7 bases, with 9 bases of the junction left unmatched. In germline, CDR1 is KGHSH, CDR2 LQKENI. Here the CDR3 reads CASSYGTGVGNEQFF. The CDR3 DNA is TGTGCCAGCTCGTACGGGACAGGGGTGGGGAATGAGCAGTTCTTC. Combining the CDR3 with reference TRBV18 and TRBJ2-1 gives the whole variable domain NAGVMQNPRHLVRRRGQEARLRCSPMKGHSHVYWYRQLPEEGLKFMVYLQKENIIDESGMPKERFSAEFPKEGPSILRIQQVVRGDSAAYFCASSYGTGVGNEQFFGPGTRLTVL.

This chain joins TRBV28 and TRBJ1-2; 7 bases fit TRBD1. Unmatched junction bases numbered 11, after V lost 5 bases and J lost 5 bases. The V gene's germline CDR1 is MDHEN and CDR2 SYDVKM. The CDR3 is made up of 15 amino acids. The CDR3 is CASSPSWWDSYGYTF. In DNA form, the CDR3 reads TGTGCCAGCAGTCCTTCTTGGTGGGACAGTTATGGCTACACCTTC.

The chain couples TRBV9 to TRBJ2-5, with a possible D match to TRBD2 (6 bases). The CDR3 length is 12 residues. The V and J ends lost 4 bases and 4 bases respectively, with 8 bases between them. Germline V gene data show CDR1 as SGDLS and CDR2 as YYNGEE. For the CDR3, the DNA is TGTGCCAGCAGCCGGGACTTAGAGACCCAGTACTTC. Protein: CASSRDLETQYF.